The 23 T cell receptor beta chains in this list originate from one sample, sequenced in a study of PD-1 blockade in classical Hodgkin lymphoma. All patients experienced relapse after autologous stem cell transplantation, and brentuximab vedotin exposure was variable. Libraries were prepared by immunoSEQ multiplex PCR; TCRdb keeps only in-frame clonotypes and omits some of them. The sample records 100,000 or so clones, approximately 90% being singletons. Source: peripheral blood mononuclear cells (PBMCs), taken before the second cycle of nivolumab. These receptors all come from a human donor with classical Hodgkin lymphoma.

The genes are TRBV6-6 and TRBJ1-1, with unresolved D. This CDR3 comprises 14 residues. Trimming removed 0 bases at V and 11 bases at J, with 16 bases between. Germline CDR1 is MNHNY and CDR2 is SVGAGI (reference sequence). Here the CDR3 DNA reads TGTGCCAGCAGTTACTCCGGCCCCCGAGGGTATGCTTTCTTT. Its protein product is CASSYSGPRGYAFF.

The chain joins TRBV6-5 to TRBJ1-3; the D is unclear. The germline gives CDR1 MNHEY, CDR2 SVGAGI. The CDR3 runs to 11 residues. The germline V and J ends were trimmed by 10 bases and 11 bases, with 15 bases remaining between them. CDR3 sequence reads: CATTQEEAIYF. The CDR3 DNA reads as TGTGCCACCACTCAGGAGGAGGCCATATATTTT.

V is TRBV5-6 and J is TRBJ2-7; the match to TRBD1 covers 7 bases. This CDR3 region has 14 residues. The J segment lost 3 bases and the V segment lost 2 bases, leaving 5 bases of the junction unmatched. Germline-derived CDR1 and CDR2 are SGHDT and YYEEEE. Written as DNA, the CDR3 is TGTGCCAGCAGCTTTGGCAGGGGGAACTACGAGCAGTACTTC. Its translation is CASSFGRGNYEQYF.

This chain joins TRBV6-6 and TRBJ2-7; perhaps TRBD2 as D (6 bases). Germline CDR1 is MNHNY and CDR2 is SVGAGI (reference sequence). The CDR3 has 14 amino acids. V was clipped by 0 bases and J by 4 bases, with 10 bases between them. The CDR3 is CASSYSRGFYEQYF. In DNA, the CDR3 is TGTGCCAGCAGTTACTCCCGGGGGTTTTACGAGCAGTACTTC.

The V call is TRBV5-1, the J call TRBJ2-7; D uncertain. Germline CDR1 is SGHRS and CDR2 is YFSETQ. The V gene lost 0 bases and the J gene lost 3 bases, with 7 bases spanning the gap. The CDR3 extends over 13 amino acids. The CDR3 DNA follows: TGCGCCAGCAGCTTGGGTGGGATCTACGAGCAGTACTTC. It yields the protein CASSLGGIYEQYF.

CDR3 in amino acids: CASSLSLASRTDTQYF. DNA of the CDR3: TGTGCCAGCAGTTTATCGTTAGCTAGTAGGACAGATACGCAGTATTTT. The gene calls are TRBV27 and TRBJ2-3; no clear D. Trimming left V 0 bases short and J 3 bases short, with 13 bases between. CDR1 is MNHEY and CDR2 is SMNVEV in the germline V gene (reference sequence). The CDR3 is 16 amino acids.

V usage is TRBV30 and J usage is TRBJ1-2; 9 bases are a match to TRBD1. The CDR3 runs 15 residues. Germline loops: CDR1 GTSNPN, CDR2 SVGIG (reference sequence). Trimming cost V 4 bases and J 7 bases; bases outside gene matches: 13. CDR3 DNA sequence: TGTGCCTGGAACTCCCGGGACAGGGCTTATTTTGGCTACACCTTC. Translation: CAWNSRDRAYFGYTF.

The chain carries TRBV25-1 and TRBJ1-6; D call uncertain. V dropped 4 bases and J dropped 0 bases, with 13 bases sitting between them. CDR1 is MGHDK and CDR2 is SYGVNS in the germline V gene. The CDR3 runs to 17 residues. In DNA, the CDR3 is TGTGCCAGCAGTGCGACCGAAGGGAGCTCCTATAATTCACCCCTCCACTTT. This encodes CASSATEGSSYNSPLHF.

The chain recombines TRBV19 with TRBJ1-2, with a possible D match to TRBD1 (5 bases). Germline V gene data show CDR1 as LNHDA and CDR2 as SQIVND (reference sequence). The CDR3 spans 13 residues. With 5 bases removed from V and 2 bases from J, the gap between germline ends came to 9 bases. The CDR3 bases are TGTGCCAGTAGTCCGGGGCGGAACTATGGCTACACCTTC. Its translation: CASSPGRNYGYTF.

The chain couples TRBV5-8 to TRBJ2-2; no definite D call. Trimming took 4 bases from V and 6 from J, leaving 16 bases between them. This CDR3 region has 15 residues. The germline gives CDR1 SGHTS, CDR2 YDEGEE. CDR3 DNA sequence: TGTGCCAGCAGCCTAGGCGAAGGGTTCCCCGGGGAGCTGTTTTTT. It is translated as CASSLGEGFPGELFF.

The V call is TRBV9, the J call TRBJ1-1; no firm D call. CDR1 SGDLS and CDR2 YYNGEE come from the germline V gene. Between the trimmed V and J ends, which lost 3 bases and 1 base, there was a span of 13 bases. This CDR3 region has 15 residues. CDR3 protein: CASSGAGGWNTEAFF. The CDR3 nucleotides read TGTGCCAGCAGCGGCGCTGGAGGGTGGAACACTGAAGCTTTCTTT.

The chain joins TRBV7-9 to TRBJ2-6; unclear D gene. The CDR3 totals 14 residues. The germline V gene has CDR1 SEHNR and CDR2 FQNEAQ (reference sequence). V dropped 5 bases and J dropped 1 base, with 6 bases sitting between them. CDR3 in amino acids: CASSLGSGANVLTF. The CDR3 nucleotides are TGTGCCAGCAGCCTGGGGTCTGGGGCCAACGTCCTGACTTTC.

The J gene is TRBJ2-7, the V gene TRBV7-6; D unclear. Germline loops: CDR1 SGHVS, CDR2 FNYEAQ. With 5 bases removed from V and 2 bases from J, the gap between germline ends came to 16 bases. The CDR3 has 15 residues. Here the CDR3 DNA reads TGTGCCAGCAGCCTTAGGTTGGCCAACGCCTACGAGCAGTACTTC. The encoded protein is CASSLRLANAYEQYF.

This clone was picked up a small number of times. V and J are TRBV29-1 and TRBJ1-2; a weak D match, TRBD1 (6 bases). Trimming pared 7 bases from V and 5 bases from J, leaving 14 bases between. Germline V CDR1 and CDR2: SQVTM, ANQGSEA. CDR3 size: 12 residues. CDR3 sequence: CSDLDSFYGYTF. DNA for the CDR3: TGCAGCGACCTGGACAGCTTTTATGGCTACACCTTC.

The chain recombines TRBV14 with TRBJ1-1; weak D call: TRBD1 (5 bases). The CDR3 runs to 16 residues. Trimming took off 1 base at V and 4 bases at J, with 16 bases between the two ends. CDR1 and CDR2 from the germline V gene are SGHDN and FVKESK. CDR3 region: CASSQAKGRGGTEAFF. The CDR3 DNA is TGTGCCAGCAGCCAAGCTAAAGGGAGGGGTGGCACTGAAGCTTTCTTT.

The V gene is TRBV6-1, the J gene TRBJ1-5; D gene unclear. The CDR3 totals 14 residues. Trimming stripped 2 bases from V and 0 bases from J, with 5 bases between. Germline values: CDR1 MNHNS, CDR2 SASEGT. For the CDR3, the DNA is TGTGCCAGCAGTGAACCAAGTAGCAATCAGCCCCAGCATTTT. This codes for CASSEPSSNQPQHF.

The V and J genes are TRBV11-3 and TRBJ2-7; 9 bases fit TRBD1. Germline assignment: CDR1 SGHNT and CDR2 YENEEA. V shed 1 base, J shed 0 bases, and the junction held 1 base outside the gene matches. The CDR3 contains 15 residues. The CDR3: CASSLGTGASYEQYF. The CDR3 DNA reads TGTGCCAGCAGCTTAGGGACAGGGGCCTCCTACGAGCAGTACTTC.

Comment on this clone: Other nucleotide sequences in the sample specify the same CDR3. The rearrangement joins TRBV5-1 to TRBJ2-2, with D perhaps TRBD1 (6 bases). The V gene lost 0 bases and the J gene lost 0 bases, with 9 bases spanning the gap. The CDR3 spans 16 residues. Germline CDR1 SGHRS, CDR2 YFSETQ. For the CDR3, the DNA is TGCGCCAGCAGCTTGGCTGGGACAACGAACACCGGGGAGCTGTTTTTT. Translated, it gives CASSLAGTTNTGELFF.

V usage is TRBV29-1 and J usage is TRBJ1-2; TRBD1 matches at 7 bases. Germline CDR1 SQVTM, CDR2 ANQGSEA. V lost 6 bases to trimming and J lost 2 bases; unmatched junction nucleotides: 0. This CDR3 contains 11 residues. Here the CDR3 DNA reads TGCAGCGTGACAGGGAACTATGGCTACACCTTC. It codes for CSVTGNYGYTF.

The V call is TRBV30, the J call TRBJ1-4; no clear D gene. The V end lost 2 bases, the J end lost 8 bases, and 18 bases lay between the germline ends. CDR3 length: 15 residues. Germline V gene data show CDR1 as GTSNPN and CDR2 as SVGIG (reference sequence). CDR3 amino acids: CAWSPRVRIDEKLFF. The DNA for the CDR3 is TGTGCCTGGAGTCCCCGGGTTCGAATTGACGAAAAACTGTTTTTT. Full variable domain (remainder filled in from reference TRBV30 and TRBJ1-4): SQTIHQWPATLVQPVGSPLSLECTVEGTSNPNLYWYRQAAGRGLQLLFYSVGIGQISSEVPQNLSASRPQDRQFILSSKKLLLSDSGFYLCAWSPRVRIDEKLFFGSGTQLSVL.

This clone was detected a few times. V is TRBV27 and J is TRBJ1-2; 9 positions match TRBD1. CDR3 length: 12 amino acids. Germline loops: CDR1 MNHEY, CDR2 SMNVEV (reference sequence). The V segment lost 7 bases and the J segment 6 bases; nucleotides outside the gene matches: 3. CDR3 residues: CASTTGGHGYTF. CDR3 sequence (DNA): TGTGCCAGCACCACAGGGGGCCATGGCTACACCTTC.

This chain connects TRBV27 to TRBJ2-4, with D unresolved. The CDR3 contains 14 residues. Germline-derived CDR1 and CDR2 are MNHEY and SMNVEV (reference sequence). The ends were cut back, 3 bases at V and 0 bases at J, with 6 bases in the middle. CDR3 DNA sequence: TGTGCCAGCAGTTTTTTACTAGCCAAAAACATTCAGTACTTC. It encodes CASSFLLAKNIQYF.

This clone has just a few counts. V is TRBV30 and J is TRBJ1-1; D uncertain. The CDR3 is 13 residues long. V lost 8 bases and J lost 2, with 15 bases in between. The V gene's germline CDR1 is GTSNPN and CDR2 SVGIG (reference sequence). The CDR3 DNA sequence: TGTGCCGGCGGACCAGTGGAAAACACTGAAGCTTTCTTT. Its protein is CAGGPVENTEAFF.